The next 2 T cell receptor beta chains were all read from a single sample in a study of cytomegalovirus exposure and HLA in healthy donors. The study ran its PCR with 60 Vbeta and 13 Jbeta primers. Clones were sequenced by immunoSEQ multiplex PCR, and TCRdb holds only the in-frame ones, with some missing. In the table there are fewer than 140,000 clones, approximately 82% of which are singletons. The specimen was PBMCs. The source is a middle-aged man in good health and CMV-seronegative.

The chain links TRBV7-8 to TRBJ2-1; perhaps TRBD1 as D (6 bases). V was shortened by 7 bases and J by 8 bases, with 21 bases between the two germline ends. The germline V gene has CDR1 SGHVS and CDR2 FQNEAQ. The CDR3 has 15 residues. CDR3 in DNA: TGTGCCAGCACAGCAGGGACAACCTCGGTCTATGAGCAGTTCTTC. It encodes CASTAGTTSVYEQFF. Using reference TRBV7-8 and TRBJ2-1 for the parts outside the CDR3, the full variable domain is GAGVSQSPRYKVAKRGQDVALRCDPISGHVSLFWYQQALGQGPEFLTYFQNEAQLDKSGLPSDRFFAERPEGSVSTLKIQRTQQEDSAVYLCASTAGTTSVYEQFFGPGTRLTVL.

The J gene is TRBJ2-1, the V gene TRBV5-1; 11 bases line up with TRBD2. This CDR3 is built from 16 residues. The junction had 9 bases not matched to a gene; V was cut back by 4 bases and J by 6 bases. In germline, CDR1 is SGHRS, CDR2 YFSETQ. CDR3 nucleotide sequence: TGCGCCAGCAGCCCGCAGGTAGCGGGGGGGCTCAATGAGCAGTTCTTC. This gives the protein CASSPQVAGGLNEQFF.